This T cell receptor beta chain was recorded in a study of regulatory T cells in long-lasting Graves disease. The CDR3 totals 16 residues. Trimming took 3 bases from V and 8 from J; bases not matched to a gene: 8. CDR1 and CDR2 from the germline V gene are LNHNV and YYDKDF (reference sequence). Time point in this sample: newly diagnosed GD, antithyroid drugs for less than 3 months. PBMC RNA was the source of the TCR library. Sequencing libraries for TCR beta were prepared with iRepertoire HTBI primers and Arm-PCR of CDR3 regions. In the source study's methods: Throughout the samples, researchers identified 60 to 70 TRBV and 13 to 15 TRBJ segments. MiXCR, applied by TCRdb to the multiplex PCR reads, yields one record per CDR3 protein. The authors' filters were not applied to this entry. This sample has just over 600,000 distinct CDR3 sequences, with 16% found just once. Another study also made use of these data, one on T cells in Graves' hyperthyroidism and ophthalmopathy. That work states: When the TCR CDR3 underwent first-round RT-PCR, the HTBI primer set was used.

This sequence was found in a woman in her twenties or thirties with Graves disease. The chain uses TRBV15 and TRBJ2-1; 12 nucleotides match TRBD2. This sample comprised peripheral blood mononuclear cells (PBMCs), obtained at new diagnosis, from a patient treated with antithyroid drugs. This CDR3 reads CATSRGLGLAGDEQFF. As DNA, the CDR3 is TGTGCCACCAGCAGGGGCTTGGGACTAGCGGGCGATGAGCAGTTCTTC.